This T cell receptor (beta chain) is from a study of HIV-infected children after antiretroviral therapy interruption. Overall study: Children had CD4+ above 500, viral load below 50 copies/ml, either treatment arm. Most children had recorded EBV and CMV exposure.

This clonotype was seen many times. Antigen unknown. The CDR3 covers 19 residues. CDR1 and CDR2 (germline): SQVTM, ANQGSEA. Trimming cost V 3 bases and J 2 bases, with 23 bases left between them. A 3' RACE protocol on RNA, with unique molecular identifiers, produced the TCR library. MiXCR, applied by TCRdb to the 3' RACE reads, yields one record per CDR3 protein. The profile shows approximately 89,000 distinct CDR3 sequences, 6.9% of them singletons. General study findings and limits: After treatment interruption started, naive CD4+ CDR3 overlap across time points dropped. The CD45RA+ naive sort may contain some EMRA or stem memory cells.

The sample's treatment: PENTA 11 planned treatment interruption arm or continuous ART arm. The receptor's source is a pool of human donors with HIV. The V call is TRBV29-1, the J call TRBJ2-6; D possibly corresponds to TRBD1 (7 bases). The input for sequencing was CD45RA+ CD4+ T cells from PBMCs, pooled from several time points, taken from a donor given antiretroviral therapy, either interrupted or continuous. As for subset: naive CD4+ CD45RA+ CD45RO- T cells. CDR3 in amino acids: CSVDPRGQGGTPGANVLTF. CDR3 sequence (DNA): TGCAGCGTTGATCCTAGGGGGCAGGGAGGCACCCCTGGGGCCAACGTCCTGACTTTC. Looking up the rest from reference TRBV29-1 and TRBJ2-6 gives the full variable domain: SAVISQKPSRDICQRGTSLTIQCQVDSQVTMMFWYRQQPGQSLTLIATANQGSEATYESGFVIDKFPISRPNLTFSTLTVSNMSPEDSSIYLCSVDPRGQGGTPGANVLTFGAGSRLTVL.